The TCR beta chain described here comes from a study of siplizumab effects on memory and regulatory T cells. General observations from the study: The majority of clones, roughly 80-95% of proliferating CD4+ or CD8+ clones, lacked an assignable naive or memory phenotype. Controls showed an average of about 27% Treg-derived mappable alloreactive CD4+ clones, while siplizumab showed 60% to 80%.

As regards this clone: Its specificity is unknown.

Here immunoSEQ multiplex PCR was the method, and the copy in TCRdb shows in-frame clones only, minus some. Of about 97,000 clones in the sample, approximately 91% were seen once. The CDR3 extends over 13 amino acids. Trimming took 0 bases from V and 4 from J, leaving 6 bases between them. The germline gives CDR1 MNHNS, CDR2 SASEGT. This chain connects TRBV6-1 to TRBJ2-5; D is ambiguous. The clonotype comes from a human donor in good health. Sequencing used non-Treg CD4+ T cells sorted from blood. The CDR3 loop is CASSEARRETQYF. The CDR3 DNA sequence: TGTGCCAGCAGTGAAGCTCGGAGAGAGACCCAGTACTTC.